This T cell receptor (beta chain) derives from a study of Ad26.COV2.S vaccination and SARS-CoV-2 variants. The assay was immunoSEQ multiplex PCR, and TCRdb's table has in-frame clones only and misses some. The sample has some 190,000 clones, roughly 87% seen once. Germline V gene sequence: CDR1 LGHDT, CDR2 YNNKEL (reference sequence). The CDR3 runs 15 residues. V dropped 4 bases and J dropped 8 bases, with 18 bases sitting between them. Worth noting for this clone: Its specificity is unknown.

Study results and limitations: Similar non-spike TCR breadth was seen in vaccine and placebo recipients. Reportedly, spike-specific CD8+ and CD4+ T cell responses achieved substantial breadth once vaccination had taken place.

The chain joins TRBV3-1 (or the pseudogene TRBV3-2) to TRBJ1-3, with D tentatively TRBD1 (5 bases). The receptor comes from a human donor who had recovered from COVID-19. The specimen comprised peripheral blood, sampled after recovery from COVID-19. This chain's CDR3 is CASSPRDRLRYTIYF. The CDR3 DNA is TGTGCCAGCAGCCCCCGGGACCGTCTCAGGTACACCATATATTTT.